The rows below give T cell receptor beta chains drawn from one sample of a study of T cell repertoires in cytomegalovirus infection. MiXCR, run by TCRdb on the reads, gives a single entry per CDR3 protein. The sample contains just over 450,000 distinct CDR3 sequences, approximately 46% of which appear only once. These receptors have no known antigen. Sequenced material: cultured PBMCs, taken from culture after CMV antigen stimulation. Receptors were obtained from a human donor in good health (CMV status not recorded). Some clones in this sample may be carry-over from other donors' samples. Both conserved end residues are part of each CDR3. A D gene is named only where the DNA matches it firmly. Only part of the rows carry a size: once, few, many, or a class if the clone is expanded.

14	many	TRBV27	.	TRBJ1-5	CASSRGVSNQPQHF
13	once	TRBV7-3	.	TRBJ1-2	CASSFARDGGYTF
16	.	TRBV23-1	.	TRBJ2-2	CASSLAQTTNTGELFF
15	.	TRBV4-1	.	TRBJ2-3	CASSPRGAGPDTQYF
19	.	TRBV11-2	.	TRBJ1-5	CASSLERDPTLYSNQPQHF
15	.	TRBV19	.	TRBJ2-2	CASSPDFPNTGELFF
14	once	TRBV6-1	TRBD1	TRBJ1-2	CASSIRQGTYGYTF
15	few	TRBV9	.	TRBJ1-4	CASSVVAGPSGKLFF
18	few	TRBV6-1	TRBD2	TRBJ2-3	CASTAGTSGVTSTDTQYF
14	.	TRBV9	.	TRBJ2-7	CASSGGTAAYEQYF
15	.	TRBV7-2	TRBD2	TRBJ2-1	CASSPKAGGPGEQFF
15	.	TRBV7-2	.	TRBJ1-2	CASSLVRTSPNGYTF
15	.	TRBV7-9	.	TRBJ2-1	CASSLVGGGWHEQFF
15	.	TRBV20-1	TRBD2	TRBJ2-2	CSASRGTGGHGELFF
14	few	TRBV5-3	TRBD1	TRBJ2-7	CASSSRDRIYEQYF
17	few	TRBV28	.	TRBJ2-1	CASSSLSGQRHYNEQFF
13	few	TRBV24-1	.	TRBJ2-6	CATSGSGANVLTF
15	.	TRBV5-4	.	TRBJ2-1	CASSRAETLYNEQFF
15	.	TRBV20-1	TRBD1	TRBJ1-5	CSARVDRALVGPQHF
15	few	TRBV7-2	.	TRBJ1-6	CASSPDRPLLGALHF
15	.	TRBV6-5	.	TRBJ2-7	CASSPGRAGIHEQYF
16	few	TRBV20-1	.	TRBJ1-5	CSARPSGRRANQPQHF
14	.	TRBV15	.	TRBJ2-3	CATSRPTSPDTQYF
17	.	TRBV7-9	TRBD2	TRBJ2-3	CASSLSYTSGLTDTQYF
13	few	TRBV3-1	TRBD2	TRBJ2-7	CASSTTSGYEQYF
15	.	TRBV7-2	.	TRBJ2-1	CASSLRGGTYNEQFF
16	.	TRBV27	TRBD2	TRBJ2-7	CASSLSLAGEFYEQYF
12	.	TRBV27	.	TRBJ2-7	CAPQGDSYEQYF